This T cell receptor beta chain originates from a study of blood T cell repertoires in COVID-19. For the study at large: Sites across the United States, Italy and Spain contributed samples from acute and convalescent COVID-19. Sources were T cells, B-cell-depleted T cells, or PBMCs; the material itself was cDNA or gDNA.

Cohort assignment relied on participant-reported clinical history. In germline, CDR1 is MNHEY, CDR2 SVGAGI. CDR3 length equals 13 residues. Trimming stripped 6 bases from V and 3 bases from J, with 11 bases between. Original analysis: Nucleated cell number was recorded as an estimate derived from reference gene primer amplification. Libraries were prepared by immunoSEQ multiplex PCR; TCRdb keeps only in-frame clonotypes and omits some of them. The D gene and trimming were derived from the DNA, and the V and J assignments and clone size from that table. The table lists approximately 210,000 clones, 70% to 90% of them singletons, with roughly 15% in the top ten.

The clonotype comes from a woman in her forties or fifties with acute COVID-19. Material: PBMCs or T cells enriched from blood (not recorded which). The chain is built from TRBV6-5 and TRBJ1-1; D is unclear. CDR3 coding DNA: TGTGCCAGCAGCCAGCGGGATGACACTGAAGCTTTCTTT. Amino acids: CASSQRDDTEAFF.